This entry describes one TCR beta chain. Per the study methods: Amplification with reference gene primers provided the estimates of nucleated cell counts. TCRdb keeps only in-frame clones here, not all; method: immunoSEQ multiplex PCR. That table supplies the V and J calls and clone size; D and trimming were determined from the DNA. The data contain fewer than 200,000 clones, under 90% of them singletons. The CDR3 sequence is 18 residues long. Germline values: CDR1 SGDLS, CDR2 YYNGEE. J lost 0 bases, V lost 0 bases, and 6 bases had no gene match. This sample was taken from a study of blood T cell repertoires in COVID-19. Ages ranged from about 18 to 100 years, with residence in approximately 23 US areas. Participants had their cohort set by participant-reported clinical history. Two consecutive negative NP/OP PCR tests, clearance, or resolved symptoms defined Cohort 3 recovery.

This receptor was identified in a man aged 45-60 years who had recovered from COVID-19. Input material: PBMCs or T cells enriched from blood (not recorded which). The chain couples TRBV9 to TRBJ2-6; 7 bases are a match to TRBD1. The CDR3 sequence: CASSVEGTVPSGANVLTF. Here the CDR3 DNA reads TGTGCCAGCAGCGTAGAAGGGACAGTCCCCTCTGGGGCCAACGTCCTGACTTTC.